Listed below are T cell receptor beta chains from one sample, sequenced in a study of cytomegalovirus exposure and HLA in healthy donors. Some clones are missing from TCRdb's copy, which holds only in-frame ones; the method was immunoSEQ multiplex PCR. The repertoire holds 150,000 or so clones, with 84% as singletons. The sequenced material came from PBMCs. These receptors originate from a man younger than 40 in good health and CMV-seropositive. Each CDR3 is given with its conserved first and last residue. A D gene is named only where the DNA matches it firmly. Rows may omit the clone size; those that give it use once, few, many or a size class.

CDR3 length | D gene | J gene | clone size | V gene | CDR3 protein | CDR3 DNA
14 | - | TRBJ1-3 | few | TRBV10-1 | CASSDREPGNTIYF | TGCGCCAGCAGTGACAGGGAACCTGGAAACACCATATATTTT
15 | - | TRBJ2-7 | - | TRBV7-2 | CASSLGGTPTYEQYF | TGTGCCAGCAGCTTAGGAGGGACTCCCACCTACGAGCAGTACTTC
15 | - | TRBJ1-5 | - | TRBV4-1 | CASSQDGGKNQPQHF | TGCGCCAGCAGCCAAGACGGGGGGAAAAATCAGCCCCAGCATTTT
13 | - | TRBJ2-7 | - | TRBV9 | CASSVDGGGEQYF | TGTGCCAGCAGCGTAGATGGGGGCGGCGAGCAGTACTTC
14 | - | TRBJ1-5 | - | TRBV10-3 | CAISDRGSNQPQHF | TGTGCCATCAGTGACAGGGGTAGCAATCAGCCCCAGCATTTT
16 | TRBD1 | TRBJ2-3 | - | TRBV13 | CASSFRQGAGTDTQYF | TGTGCCAGCAGCTTTCGACAGGGGGCCGGCACAGATACGCAGTATTTT
18 | - | TRBJ1-1 | - | TRBV5-6 | CASSFSGGATLRHTEAFF | TGTGCCAGCAGCTTTTCGGGGGGCGCGACCTTGAGGCACACTGAAGCTTTCTTT
12 | - | TRBJ2-7 | - | TRBV5-4 | CASSRQAHEQYF | TGTGCCAGCAGCCGACAGGCCCACGAGCAGTACTTC
15 | - | TRBJ1-2 | - | TRBV7-2 | CASSLAQGSRYGYTF | TGTGCCAGCAGCTTGGCCCAGGGGTCCCGTTATGGCTACACCTTC
15 | - | TRBJ1-5 | - | TRBV2 | CASSETALGNQPQHF | TGTGCCAGCAGTGAGACAGCGCTTGGCAATCAGCCCCAGCATTTT
16 | TRBD1 | TRBJ1-3 | - | TRBV7-8 | CASSQPGGQGTNTIYF | TGTGCCAGCAGCCAACCCGGGGGACAGGGGACGAACACCATATATTTT
14 | - | TRBJ2-3 | - | TRBV13 | CASSLGVPSDTQYF | TGTGCCAGCAGCTTAGGCGTCCCTTCAGATACGCAGTATTTT
15 | - | TRBJ1-1 | - | TRBV9 | CASSDPVSMNTEAFF | TGTGCCAGCAGCGACCCAGTGTCCATGAACACTGAAGCTTTCTTT
14 | - | TRBJ1-6 | once | TRBV5-4 | CASSLEQAPGSLHF | TGTGCCAGCAGCTTGGAACAGGCCCCCGGTTCCCTCCACTTT
16 | TRBD1 | TRBJ1-5 | - | TRBV19 | CASSPGTGASNQPQHF | TGTGCCAGTAGTCCAGGGACAGGGGCTAGCAATCAGCCCCAGCATTTT
15 | TRBD1 | TRBJ1-2 | few | TRBV5-4 | CASSIRDRDLGGYTF | TGTGCCAGCAGCATCCGGGACAGGGACCTCGGGGGCTACACCTTC
15 | TRBD1 | TRBJ1-5 | many | TRBV19 | CASSIAGGRNQPQHF | TGTGCCAGTAGTATAGCAGGGGGCCGCAATCAGCCCCAGCATTTT
13 | - | TRBJ1-3 | - | TRBV11-2 | CASSPASWNTIYF | TGTGCCAGCAGCCCGGCTAGCTGGAACACCATATATTTT
14 | TRBD1 | TRBJ2-7 | - | TRBV5-6 | CASSLRTGAYEQYF | TGTGCCAGCAGCCTCAGGACAGGAGCCTACGAGCAGTACTTC
16 | TRBD2 | TRBJ2-1 | - | TRBV9 | CASSPSSGSSYNEQFF | TGTGCCAGCAGCCCTTCTAGCGGGAGCTCCTACAATGAGCAGTTCTTC